A single sample gave rise to the 9 T cell receptor beta chains below, sequenced in a study of siplizumab effects on memory and regulatory T cells. Only in-frame clones appear in the TCRdb table, and some are missing; sequencing was by immunoSEQ multiplex PCR. Here the sample spans tens of thousands of clones, around 98% being singletons. Sequenced sample: naive CD8+ T cells sorted from blood. The receptors originated from a human donor in good health.

V and J are TRBV25-1 and TRBJ2-7; TRBD1 is a possible D gene (5 bases). The CDR3 consists of 15 residues. Trimming left V 0 bases short and J 4 bases short, with 13 bases between. Per germline, CDR1 MGHDK and CDR2 SYGVNS. Here the CDR3 reads CASSEYRQGSYEQYF. The CDR3 DNA is TGTGCCAGCAGTGAATATCGCCAGGGTTCGTACGAGCAGTACTTC.

The chain combines TRBV5-4 with TRBJ1-3; D uncertain. Trimming removed 4 bases at V and 2 bases at J, with 10 bases between. Per germline, CDR1 SGHNT and CDR2 YYREEE (reference sequence). The CDR3 is 14 amino acids. CDR3 protein: CASSLLSPGNTIYF. In nucleotides, the CDR3 is TGTGCCAGCAGCCTGCTGAGCCCTGGAAACACCATATATTTT. Supplemented by reference TRBV5-4 and TRBJ1-3, the full variable domain reads ETGVTQSPTHLIKTRGQQVTLRCSSQSGHNTVSWYQQALGQGPQFIFQYYREEENGRGNFPPRFSGLQFPNYSSELNVNALELDDSALYLCASSLLSPGNTIYFGEGSWLTVV.

V usage is TRBV6-5 and J usage is TRBJ2-7, with D possibly being TRBD1 or TRBD2 (5 bases each). The ends were cut back, 2 bases at V and 0 bases at J, with 11 bases in the middle. This CDR3 region has 15 residues. Germline V lookup: CDR1 MNHEY, CDR2 SVGAGI. CDR3 nucleotide sequence: TGTGCCAGCAGTTACGGTGGGGGTTTCTCCTACGAGCAGTACTTC. It is translated as CASSYGGGFSYEQYF.

The gene calls are TRBV19 and TRBJ2-7; D perhaps matches TRBD1 (7 bases). The CDR3 has 14 residues. The germline V gene encodes CDR1 LNHDA and CDR2 SQIVND (reference sequence). Between the trimmed V and J ends, which lost 1 base and 3 bases, there was a span of 10 bases. The DNA of the CDR3 is TGTGCCAGTAGTATAGGACAGGGAGGCTACGAGCAGTACTTC. This encodes CASSIGQGGYEQYF.

The rearrangement uses TRBV9 and TRBJ2-7, with TRBD2 matching over 8 bases. V was pared by 4 bases and J by 4 bases, with 10 bases of the junction left unmatched. The CDR3 is 15 residues long. Germline V gene data show CDR1 as SGDLS and CDR2 as YYNGEE. CDR3 in DNA: TGTGCCAGCAGCCCCTTAGACGGGAGGGGTTACGAGCAGTACTTC. Translated, it gives CASSPLDGRGYEQYF.

The chain carries TRBV11-3 and TRBJ2-1; D is possibly TRBD1 (6 bases). V lost 5 bases, J lost 3 bases, and 11 bases lay in between. Germline assignment: CDR1 SGHNT and CDR2 YENEEA. This CDR3 comprises 14 residues. The CDR3 region has the DNA TGTGCCAGCAGCCCCCGACAGGACTACAATGAGCAGTTCTTC. This gives the protein CASSPRQDYNEQFF.

The J gene is TRBJ2-1, the V gene TRBV9; D is unclear. Germline V lookup: CDR1 SGDLS, CDR2 YYNGEE. V lost 4 bases and J 2 bases, leaving 13 bases between the germline ends. The CDR3 runs 15 residues. CDR3 protein: CASSPPGRPYNEQFF. The DNA of the CDR3 is TGTGCCAGCAGCCCCCCCGGCAGGCCCTACAATGAGCAGTTCTTC.

The chain has TRBV9 and TRBJ2-2; either TRBD1 or TRBD2 may supply D (5 bases each). CDR3 length equals 13 residues. The V end was cut by 2 bases, the J end by 6 bases, with 8 bases between. CDR1 is SGDLS, CDR2 YYNGEE, per germline. The CDR3 sequence is CASSVLGAGELFF. The CDR3, as DNA: TGTGCCAGCAGCGTGTTGGGGGCCGGGGAGCTGTTTTTT.

The rearrangement joins TRBV12-5 to TRBJ2-7; 8 nucleotides align to TRBD2. V lost 0 bases to trimming and J lost 5 bases; unmatched junction nucleotides: 6. The V gene's germline CDR1 is LGHNT and CDR2 FRNRAP. CDR3 length: 15 residues. The CDR3 DNA reads TGTGCTAGTGGTTTGGTAGGGACTAGTACCCACGAGCAGTACTTC. It translates to CASGLVGTSTHEQYF.